This entry features one T cell receptor (beta chain) sequence. Its antigen remains unknown. This record belongs to a study of T cell responses to AZD1222 COVID-19 vaccine. This CDR3 has 14 residues. Germline CDR1 reads SGHTA; CDR2 reads FQGTGA. V lost 6 bases to trimming and J lost 1 base, with 12 bases between them. Produced via immunoSEQ multiplex PCR; TCRdb's table is partial and in-frame only. The sample holds 130,000 to 150,000 clones; about 90% are singletons and the top ten take around 5%. Study results and limitations: A reported finding is that nearly half of spike-specific TCRs target unmutated variant regions. It should be noted that donors were predominantly white British and more often female, and clonal diversity was possibly underestimated.

The V and J genes are TRBV7-3 and TRBJ1-1, with D perhaps TRBD1 (5 bases). Sequencing was performed on peripheral blood, taken on day 0 of AZD1222 vaccination. The receptor was isolated from an adult in good health. The chain's CDR3 is CASSAGFTNTEAFF. CDR3 nucleotides: TGTGCCAGCAGTGCAGGGTTCACGAACACTGAAGCTTTCTTT.